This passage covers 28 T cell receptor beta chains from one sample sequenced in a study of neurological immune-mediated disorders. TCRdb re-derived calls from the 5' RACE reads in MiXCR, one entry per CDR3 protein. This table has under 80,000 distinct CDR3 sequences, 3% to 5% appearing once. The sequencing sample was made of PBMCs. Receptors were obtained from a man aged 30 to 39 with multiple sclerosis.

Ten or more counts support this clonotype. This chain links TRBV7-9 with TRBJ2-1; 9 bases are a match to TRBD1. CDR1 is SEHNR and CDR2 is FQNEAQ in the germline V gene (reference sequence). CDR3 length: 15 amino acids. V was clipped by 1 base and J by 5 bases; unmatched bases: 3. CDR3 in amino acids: CASSLVGTGNNEQFF. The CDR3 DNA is TGTGCCAGCAGCTTAGTAGGGACAGGGAACAATGAGCAGTTCTTC.

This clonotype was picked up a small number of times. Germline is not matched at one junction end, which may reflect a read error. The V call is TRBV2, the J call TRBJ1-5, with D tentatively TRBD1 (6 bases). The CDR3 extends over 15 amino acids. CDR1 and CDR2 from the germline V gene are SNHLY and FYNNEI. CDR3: CASSEDTDRNQPQNF. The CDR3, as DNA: TGTGCCAGCAGTGAAGATACGGACAGAAATCAGCCCCAGAATTTT.

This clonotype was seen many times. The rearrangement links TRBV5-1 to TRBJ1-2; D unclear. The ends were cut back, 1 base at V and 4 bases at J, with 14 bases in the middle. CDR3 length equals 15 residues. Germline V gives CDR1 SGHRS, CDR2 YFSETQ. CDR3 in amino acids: CASSLSAGRTYGYTF. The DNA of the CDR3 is TGCGCCAGCAGCTTGTCGGCAGGCCGTACCTATGGCTACACCTTC.

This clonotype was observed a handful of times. CDR3 amino acids: CASSPRGQGHYEQYF. The CDR3 nucleotides are TGTGCCAGCAGCCCCCGAGGACAGGGTCACTACGAGCAGTACTTC. The V gene is TRBV14, the J gene TRBJ2-7; 8 nucleotides align to TRBD1. Germline V CDR1 and CDR2: SGHDN, FVKESK. The CDR3 has 15 amino acids. V was clipped by 4 bases and J by 3 bases; unmatched bases: 8.

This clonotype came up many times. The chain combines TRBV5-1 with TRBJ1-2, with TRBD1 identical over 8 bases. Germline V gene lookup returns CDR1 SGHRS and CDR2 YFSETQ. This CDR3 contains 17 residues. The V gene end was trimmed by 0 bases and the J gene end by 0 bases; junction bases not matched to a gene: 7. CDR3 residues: CASSLGGDRRANYGYTF. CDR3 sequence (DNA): TGCGCCAGCAGCTTGGGAGGGGACAGGAGAGCTAACTATGGCTACACCTTC.

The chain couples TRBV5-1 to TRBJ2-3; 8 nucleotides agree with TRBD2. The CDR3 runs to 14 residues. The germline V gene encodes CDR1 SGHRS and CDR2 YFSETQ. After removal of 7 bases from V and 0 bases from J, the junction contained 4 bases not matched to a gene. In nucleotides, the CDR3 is TGCGCCAGCGCCCTAGCGGGTAGCACAGATACGCAGTATTTT. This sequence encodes CASALAGSTDTQYF. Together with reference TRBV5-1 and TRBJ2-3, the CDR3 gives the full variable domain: KAGVTQTPRYLIKTRGQQVTLSCSPISGHRSVSWYQQTPGQGLQFLFEYFSETQRNKGNFPGRFSGRQFSNSRSEMNVSTLELGDSALYLCASALAGSTDTQYFGPGTRLTVL.

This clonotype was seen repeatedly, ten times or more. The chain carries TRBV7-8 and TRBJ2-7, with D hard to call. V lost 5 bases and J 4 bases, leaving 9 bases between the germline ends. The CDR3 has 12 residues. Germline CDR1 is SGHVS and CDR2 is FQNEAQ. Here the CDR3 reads CASSITRYEQYF. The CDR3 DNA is TGTGCCAGCAGCATTACCCGTTACGAGCAGTACTTC.

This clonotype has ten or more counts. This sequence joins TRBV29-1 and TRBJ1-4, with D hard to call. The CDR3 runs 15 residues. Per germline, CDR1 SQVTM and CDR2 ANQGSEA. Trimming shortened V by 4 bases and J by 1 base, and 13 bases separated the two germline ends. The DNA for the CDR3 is TGCAGCGTTGCCGACCATCGAAGAACTAATGAAAAACTGTTTTTT. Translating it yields CSVADHRRTNEKLFF.

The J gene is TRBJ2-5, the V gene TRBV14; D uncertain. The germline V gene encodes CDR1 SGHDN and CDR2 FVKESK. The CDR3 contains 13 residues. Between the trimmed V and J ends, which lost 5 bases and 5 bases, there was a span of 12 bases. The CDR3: CASSFRTQETQYF. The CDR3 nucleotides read TGTGCCAGCAGCTTCCGAACCCAGGAGACCCAGTACTTC.

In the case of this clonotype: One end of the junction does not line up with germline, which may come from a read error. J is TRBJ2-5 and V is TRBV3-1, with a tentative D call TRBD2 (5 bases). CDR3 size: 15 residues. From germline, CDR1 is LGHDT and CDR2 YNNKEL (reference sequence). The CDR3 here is CVSARGSISSETQYF. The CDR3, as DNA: TGTGTCAGCGCAAGAGGGTCCATTAGTTCAGAGACCCAGTACTTC.

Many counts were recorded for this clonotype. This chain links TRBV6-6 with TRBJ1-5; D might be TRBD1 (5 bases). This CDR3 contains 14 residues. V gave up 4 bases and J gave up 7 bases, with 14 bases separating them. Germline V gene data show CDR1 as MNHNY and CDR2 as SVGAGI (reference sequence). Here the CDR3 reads CASSSEGSGQPQHF. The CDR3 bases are TGTGCCAGCAGTTCTGAGGGGTCGGGACAGCCCCAGCATTTT.

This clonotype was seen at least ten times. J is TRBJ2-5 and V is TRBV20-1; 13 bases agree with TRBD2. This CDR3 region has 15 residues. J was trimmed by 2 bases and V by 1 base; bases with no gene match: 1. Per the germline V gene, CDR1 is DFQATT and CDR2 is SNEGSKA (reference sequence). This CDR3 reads CSARGLAGGQETQYF. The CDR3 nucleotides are TGCAGTGCTAGAGGACTAGCGGGGGGACAAGAGACCCAGTACTTC.

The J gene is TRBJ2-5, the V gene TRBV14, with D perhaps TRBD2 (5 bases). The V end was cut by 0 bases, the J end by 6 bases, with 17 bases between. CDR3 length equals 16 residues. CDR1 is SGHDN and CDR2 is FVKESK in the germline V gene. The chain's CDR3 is CASSQEVSGKTQTQYF. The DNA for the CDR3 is TGTGCCAGCAGCCAAGAAGTTTCGGGGAAGACCCAGACCCAGTACTTC. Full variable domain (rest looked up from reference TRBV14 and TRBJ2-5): EAGVTQFPSHSVIEKGQTVTLRCDPISGHDNLYWYRRVMGKEIKFLLHFVKESKQDESGMPNNRFLAERTGGTYSTLKVQPAELEDSGVYFCASSQEVSGKTQTQYFGPGTRLLVL.

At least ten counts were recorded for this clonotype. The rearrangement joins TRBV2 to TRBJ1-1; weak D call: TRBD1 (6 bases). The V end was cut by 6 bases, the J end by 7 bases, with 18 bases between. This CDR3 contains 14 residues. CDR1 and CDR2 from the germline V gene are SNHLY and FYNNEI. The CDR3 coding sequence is TGTGCCAGCAGGTATAACAGGGATTTTGGTGAAGCTTTCTTT. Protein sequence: CASRYNRDFGEAFF.

The CDR3 DNA is TGTGCCACCAGCAGAGATCGGGGCAACGGCGAAAAACTGTTTTTT. Protein product: CATSRDRGNGEKLFF. The rearrangement links TRBV15 to TRBJ1-4; a possible D gene is TRBD1 (5 bases). Germline V gene sequence: CDR1 LNHNV, CDR2 YYDKDF (reference sequence). The CDR3 runs 15 residues. The V end was cut by 0 bases, the J end by 8 bases, with 13 bases between.

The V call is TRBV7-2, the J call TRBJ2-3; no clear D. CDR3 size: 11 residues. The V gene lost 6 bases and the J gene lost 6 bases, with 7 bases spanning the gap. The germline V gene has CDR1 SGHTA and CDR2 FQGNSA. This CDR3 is CASSTIDTQYF. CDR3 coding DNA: TGTGCCAGCAGTACTATTGATACGCAGTATTTT. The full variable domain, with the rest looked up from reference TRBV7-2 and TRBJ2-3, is GAGVSQSPSNKVTEKGKDVELRCDPISGHTALYWYRQSLGQGLEFLIYFQGNSAPDKSGLPSDRFSAERTGGSVSTLTIQRTQQEDSAVYLCASSTIDTQYFGPGTRLTVL.

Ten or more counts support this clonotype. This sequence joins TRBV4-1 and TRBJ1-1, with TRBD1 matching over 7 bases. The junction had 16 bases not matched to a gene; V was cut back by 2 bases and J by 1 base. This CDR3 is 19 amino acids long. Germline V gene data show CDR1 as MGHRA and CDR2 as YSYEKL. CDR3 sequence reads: CASSQSLGGYDRWNTEAFF. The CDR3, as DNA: TGCGCCAGCAGCCAATCCCTAGGGGGCTACGATCGGTGGAACACTGAAGCTTTCTTT.

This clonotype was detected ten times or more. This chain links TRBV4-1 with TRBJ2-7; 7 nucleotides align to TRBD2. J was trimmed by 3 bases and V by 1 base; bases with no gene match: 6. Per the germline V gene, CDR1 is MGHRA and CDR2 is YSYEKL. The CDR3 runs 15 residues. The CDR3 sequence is CASSQGGGLDYEQYF. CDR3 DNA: TGCGCCAGCAGCCAAGGGGGGGGACTTGACTACGAGCAGTACTTC.

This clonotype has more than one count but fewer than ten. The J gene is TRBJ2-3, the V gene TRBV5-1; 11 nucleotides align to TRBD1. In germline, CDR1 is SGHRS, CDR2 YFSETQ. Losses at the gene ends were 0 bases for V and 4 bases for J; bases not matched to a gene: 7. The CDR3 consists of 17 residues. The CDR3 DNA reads TGCGCCAGCAGCTTGGGGTCTGGGACAGGGGGGGCAGATACGCAGTATTTT. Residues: CASSLGSGTGGADTQYF.

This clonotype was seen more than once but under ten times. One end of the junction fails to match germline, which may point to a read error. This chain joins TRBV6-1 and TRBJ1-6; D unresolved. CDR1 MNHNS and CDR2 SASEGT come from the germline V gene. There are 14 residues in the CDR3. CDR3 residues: CASSEGVDNSPLNF. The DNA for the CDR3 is TGTGCCAGCAGTGAAGGGGTTGATAATTCACCCCTCAACTTT.

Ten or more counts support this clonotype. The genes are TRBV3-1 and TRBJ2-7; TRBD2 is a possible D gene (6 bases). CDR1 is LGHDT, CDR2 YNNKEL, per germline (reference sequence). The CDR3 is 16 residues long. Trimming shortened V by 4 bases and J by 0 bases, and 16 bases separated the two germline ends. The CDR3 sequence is CASSPPGLTISYEQYF. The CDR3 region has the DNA TGTGCCAGCAGCCCCCCAGGACTAACAATCTCCTACGAGCAGTACTTC.

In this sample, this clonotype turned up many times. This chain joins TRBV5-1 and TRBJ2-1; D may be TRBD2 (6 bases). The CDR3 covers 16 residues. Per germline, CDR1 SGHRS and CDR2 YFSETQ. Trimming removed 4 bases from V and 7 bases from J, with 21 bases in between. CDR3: CASSQRGVERVNEQFF. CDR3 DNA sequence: TGCGCCAGCAGCCAGAGAGGGGTGGAGCGGGTGAATGAGCAGTTCTTC. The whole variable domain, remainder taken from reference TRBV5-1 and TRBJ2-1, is KAGVTQTPRYLIKTRGQQVTLSCSPISGHRSVSWYQQTPGQGLQFLFEYFSETQRNKGNFPGRFSGRQFSNSRSEMNVSTLELGDSALYLCASSQRGVERVNEQFFGPGTRLTVL.

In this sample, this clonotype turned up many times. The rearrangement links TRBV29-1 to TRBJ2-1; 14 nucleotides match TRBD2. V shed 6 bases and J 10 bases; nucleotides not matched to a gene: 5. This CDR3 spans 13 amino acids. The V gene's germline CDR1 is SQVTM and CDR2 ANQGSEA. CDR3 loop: CSVGTSGGGEQFF. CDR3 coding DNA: TGCAGCGTGGGGACTAGCGGGGGTGGGGAGCAGTTCTTC.

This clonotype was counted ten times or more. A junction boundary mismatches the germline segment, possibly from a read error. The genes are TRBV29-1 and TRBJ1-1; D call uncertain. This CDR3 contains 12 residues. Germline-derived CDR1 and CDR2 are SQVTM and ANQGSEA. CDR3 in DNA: TGCAGCGCTGAAGAAATGAACACTGAAGCTTTCTTT. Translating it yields CSAEEMNTEAFF.

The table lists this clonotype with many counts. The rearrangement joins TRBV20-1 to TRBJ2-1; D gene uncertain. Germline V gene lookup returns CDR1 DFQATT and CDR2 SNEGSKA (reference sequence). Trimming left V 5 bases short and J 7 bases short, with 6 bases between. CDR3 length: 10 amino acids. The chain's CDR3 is CSAEENEQFF. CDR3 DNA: TGCAGTGCTGAGGAGAATGAGCAGTTCTTC.

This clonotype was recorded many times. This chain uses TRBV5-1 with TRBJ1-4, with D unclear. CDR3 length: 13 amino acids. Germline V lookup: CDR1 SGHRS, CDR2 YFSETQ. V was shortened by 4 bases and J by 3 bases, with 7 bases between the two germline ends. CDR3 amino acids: CASSLGSNEKLFF. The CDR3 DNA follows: TGCGCCAGCAGCCTTGGGTCTAATGAAAAACTGTTTTTT.

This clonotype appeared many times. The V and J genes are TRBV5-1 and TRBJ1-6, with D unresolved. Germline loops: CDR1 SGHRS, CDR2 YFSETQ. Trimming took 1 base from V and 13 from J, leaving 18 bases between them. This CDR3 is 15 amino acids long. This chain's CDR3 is CASSLYPGDVRPLHF. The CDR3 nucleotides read TGCGCCAGCAGCTTGTACCCGGGAGACGTCCGGCCCCTCCACTTT. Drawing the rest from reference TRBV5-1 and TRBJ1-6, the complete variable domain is KAGVTQTPRYLIKTRGQQVTLSCSPISGHRSVSWYQQTPGQGLQFLFEYFSETQRNKGNFPGRFSGRQFSNSRSEMNVSTLELGDSALYLCASSLYPGDVRPLHFGNGTRLTVT.

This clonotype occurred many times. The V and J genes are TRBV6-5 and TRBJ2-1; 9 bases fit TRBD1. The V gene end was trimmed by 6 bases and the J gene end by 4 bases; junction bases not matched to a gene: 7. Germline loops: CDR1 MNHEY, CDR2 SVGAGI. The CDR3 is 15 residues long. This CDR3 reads CASRGAGTGYNEQFF. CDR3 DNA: TGTGCCAGCAGAGGCGCCGGGACAGGGTACAATGAGCAGTTCTTC.